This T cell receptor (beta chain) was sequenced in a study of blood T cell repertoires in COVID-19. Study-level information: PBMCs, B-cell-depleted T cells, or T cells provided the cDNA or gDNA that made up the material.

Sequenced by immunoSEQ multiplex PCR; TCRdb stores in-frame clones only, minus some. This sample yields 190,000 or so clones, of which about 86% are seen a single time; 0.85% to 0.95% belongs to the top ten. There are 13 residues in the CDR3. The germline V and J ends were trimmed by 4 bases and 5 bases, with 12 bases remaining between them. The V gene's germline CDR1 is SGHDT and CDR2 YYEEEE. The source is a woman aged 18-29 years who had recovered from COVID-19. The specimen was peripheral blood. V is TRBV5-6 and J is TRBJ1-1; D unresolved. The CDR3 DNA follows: TGTGCCAGCAGCCTAGGAGGGAGGACTGAAGCTTTCTTT. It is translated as CASSLGGRTEAFF. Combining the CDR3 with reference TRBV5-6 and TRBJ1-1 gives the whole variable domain DAGVTQSPTHLIKTRGQQVTLRCSPKSGHDTVSWYQQALGQGPQFIFQYYEEEERQRGNFPDRFSGHQFPNYSSELNVNALLLGDSALYLCASSLGGRTEAFFGQGTRLTVV.